One and the same sample provided the 27 T cell receptor beta chains below, sequenced in a study of T cells after yellow fever vaccination. TCRdb called the 5' RACE reads again in MiXCR, with one record for every CDR3 protein. The profile shows approximately 580,000 distinct CDR3 sequences, approximately 16% of them singletons. Source: PBMCs, taken about 5 days after the first yellow fever vaccination. These receptor sequences come from a man aged 18 to 29 who received the YFV17D yellow fever vaccine.

This clonotype has a handful of counts. The rearrangement uses TRBV7-3 and TRBJ2-3; the D call may be TRBD1 or TRBD2 (5 bases each). The germline CDR1 and CDR2 sequences are SGHTA and FQGTGA. The CDR3 covers 16 residues. V shed 1 base and J shed 2 bases, with 13 bases lying between them. CDR3 loop: CASSLNGGAYTDTQYF. As DNA, the CDR3 is TGTGCCAGCAGCTTAAATGGGGGAGCCTACACAGATACGCAGTATTTT.

The chain uses TRBV3-1 and TRBJ1-2; D is undetermined. This CDR3 contains 13 residues. The germline CDR1 and CDR2 sequences are LGHDT and YNNKEL (reference sequence). Trimming pared 4 bases from V and 1 base from J, leaving 7 bases between. CDR3 residues: CASSRDLNYGYTF. The CDR3 DNA is TGTGCCAGCAGCCGCGACCTTAACTATGGCTACACCTTC.

In its sample, this clonotype was seen a few times. The rearrangement uses TRBV12-3 or TRBV12-4 and TRBJ2-5, with 16 bases identical to TRBD2. V shed 6 bases, J shed 6 bases, and the junction held 10 bases outside the gene matches. The CDR3 extends over 17 amino acids. CDR3 sequence: CASRPPGLAGGPQTQYF. The CDR3 region has the DNA TGTGCCAGCAGGCCCCCGGGACTAGCGGGGGGGCCACAGACCCAGTACTTC.

This clonotype came up a few times. The CDR3 loop is CASSAQRGEGTDTQYF. The CDR3 DNA is TGTGCCAGCAGCGCCCAGCGGGGGGAGGGCACAGATACGCAGTATTTT. The chain uses TRBV9 and TRBJ2-3, with TRBD2 matching over 9 bases. CDR3 length equals 16 residues. V shed 3 bases and J 1 base; nucleotides not matched to a gene: 6. CDR1 SGDLS and CDR2 YYNGEE come from the germline V gene.

This clonotype was recorded at least ten times. The chain links TRBV7-2 to TRBJ2-1, with unresolved D. The germline V gene has CDR1 SGHTA and CDR2 FQGNSA. Trimming cost V 5 bases and J 7 bases, with 15 bases left between them. CDR3 length: 14 residues. In DNA form, the CDR3 reads TGTGCCAGCAGCCGCACGGACGGTAGGAATGAGCAGTTCTTC. Translation gives CASSRTDGRNEQFF.

This clonotype was detected only a few times. The V and J genes are TRBV7-3 and TRBJ2-7; 8 bases match TRBD2. The CDR3 spans 16 residues. The junction had 15 bases not matched to a gene; V was cut back by 8 bases and J by 3 bases. Germline V gene sequence: CDR1 SGHTA, CDR2 FQGTGA. The CDR3 here is CASPQAAAGDLYEQYV. In DNA, the CDR3 is TGTGCCAGCCCCCAAGCCGCAGCGGGGGACCTCTACGAGCAGTACGTC.

The gene calls are TRBV19 and TRBJ2-3, with D perhaps matching TRBD2 (5 bases). The CDR3 is made up of 15 amino acids. The V end lost 3 bases, the J end lost 3 bases, and 13 bases lay between the germline ends. CDR1 and CDR2 from the germline V gene are LNHDA and SQIVND (reference sequence). CDR3 residues: CASSIPGPGTDTQYF. The DNA for the CDR3 is TGTGCCAGTAGTATTCCAGGCCCGGGGACAGATACGCAGTATTTT.

The chain is built from TRBV2 and TRBJ2-1; D possibly matches TRBD1 or TRBD2 (5 bases each). Germline-derived CDR1 and CDR2 are SNHLY and FYNNEI. Trimming cost V 0 bases and J 3 bases, with 12 bases left between them. The CDR3 has 16 amino acids. CDR3 DNA: TGTGCCAGCAGTGAAGCTCAGAGGGGCTTCTACAATGAGCAGTTCTTC. Translating it yields CASSEAQRGFYNEQFF.

This chain uses TRBV13 with TRBJ2-1; TRBD2 aligns across 8 bases. The CDR3 totals 17 residues. CDR1 and CDR2 from the germline V gene are PRHDT and FYEKMQ (reference sequence). V lost 4 bases, J lost 8 bases, and 16 bases stayed unmatched. The CDR3 DNA reads TGTGCCAGCAGCTCCGGGGGCGGGTCTAGCGGGCGGCATGAGCAGTTCTTC. Translated: CASSSGGGSSGRHEQFF. Full variable domain (missing parts from reference TRBV13 and TRBJ2-1): AAGVIQSPRHLIKEKRETATLKCYPIPRHDTVYWYQQGPGQDPQFLISFYEKMQSDKGSIPDRFSAQQFSDYHSELNMSSLELGDSALYFCASSSGGGSSGRHEQFFGPGTRLTVL.

The chain employs TRBV6-1 and TRBJ2-2; a weak D match, TRBD2 (5 bases). Germline lookup yields CDR1 MNHNS and CDR2 SASEGT. This CDR3 comprises 14 residues. V shed 6 bases and J shed 6 bases, with 14 bases lying between them. The CDR3 coding sequence is TGTGCCAGCAGAAAGATGTTAGCGTCCGGGGAGCTGTTTTTT. Amino acids: CASRKMLASGELFF.

J is TRBJ2-1 and V is TRBV5-6; 9 bases are shared with TRBD2. The germline CDR1 and CDR2 sequences are SGHDT and YYEEEE. V gave up 0 bases and J gave up 0 bases; unmatched junction bases: 7. This CDR3 has 18 amino acids. The CDR3 DNA reads as TGTGCCAGCAGCTTGGTTAGCGGGGGAGCCTACTCCTACAATGAGCAGTTCTTC. It is translated as CASSLVSGGAYSYNEQFF.

This chain joins TRBV12-3 or TRBV12-4 and TRBJ2-5; 8 nucleotides align to TRBD1. The CDR3 sequence is 14 residues long. The V and J ends lost 7 bases and 7 bases, in that order; junction bases with no gene match: 11. This chain's CDR3 is CASNPTGEGGTQYF. CDR3 DNA: TGTGCCAGCAACCCGACAGGGGAAGGGGGGACCCAGTACTTC.

In DNA, the CDR3 is TGCAGCGTTGAAGATCGTCTGGGGGAGCTGTTTTTT. It codes for CSVEDRLGELFF. The gene calls are TRBV29-1 and TRBJ2-2; D is unclear. Trimming took 0 bases from V and 8 from J, leaving 7 bases between them. Germline CDR1 reads SQVTM; CDR2 reads ANQGSEA. This CDR3 is 12 amino acids long.

The chain uses TRBV19 and TRBJ2-1; no definite D call. The length of the CDR3 is 15 residues. Germline values: CDR1 LNHDA, CDR2 SQIVND (reference sequence). Trimming removed 2 bases at V and 2 bases at J, with 10 bases between. For the CDR3, the DNA is TGTGCCAGTAGTATAACAGTGGTCCCCTACAATGAGCAGTTCTTC. It yields the protein CASSITVVPYNEQFF.

In this sample, this clonotype turned up a few times. This chain connects TRBV20-1 to TRBJ1-3; maybe TRBD1 (5 bases). CDR3 length: 14 amino acids. The germline gives CDR1 DFQATT, CDR2 SNEGSKA (reference sequence). Trimming removed 8 bases from V and 0 bases from J, with 14 bases in between. The CDR3 DNA sequence: TGCAGTCCAAGACAGATTCGCTCTGGAAACACCATATATTTT. It yields the protein CSPRQIRSGNTIYF.

The table lists this clonotype with a few counts. The chain recombines TRBV6-5 with TRBJ2-5; D possibly corresponds to TRBD2 (5 bases). This CDR3 region has 15 residues. V lost 4 bases and J 5 bases, leaving 17 bases between the germline ends. Germline CDR1 MNHEY, CDR2 SVGAGI. This chain's CDR3 is CASSFRGTFRETQYF. CDR3 nucleotide sequence: TGTGCCAGCAGTTTCCGGGGTACCTTTCGGGAGACCCAGTACTTC.

This clonotype was observed at least ten times. The V call is TRBV5-1, the J call TRBJ1-2; D is possibly TRBD1 (5 bases). This CDR3 spans 13 amino acids. In germline, CDR1 is SGHRS, CDR2 YFSETQ. V shed 4 bases and J shed 8 bases, with 15 bases lying between them. For the CDR3, the DNA is TGCGCCAGCAGCCAGGGCGCATCGGGGGGCTACACCTTC. Translating gives CASSQGASGGYTF.

Only a few counts were recorded for this clonotype. The gene calls are TRBV18 and TRBJ2-4; D is possibly TRBD1 (5 bases). V lost 6 bases and J lost 7, with 19 bases in between. The germline V gene has CDR1 KGHSH and CDR2 LQKENI. This CDR3 is built from 15 residues. The CDR3 loop is CASSQEGAAGNIQYF. As DNA, the CDR3 is TGTGCCAGCTCCCAGGAAGGCGCGGCAGGGAACATTCAGTACTTC.

This clonotype has just a few counts. The J gene is TRBJ2-5, the V gene TRBV7-9, with 8 nucleotides matching TRBD2. The CDR3 has 15 amino acids. V gave up 3 bases and J gave up 3 bases; unmatched junction bases: 6. Germline loops: CDR1 SEHNR, CDR2 FQNEAQ (reference sequence). CDR3 DNA sequence: TGTGCCAGCAGCTTTAGCGGGGAATTCGAAGAGACCCAGTACTTC. It specifies CASSFSGEFEETQYF.

The chain recombines TRBV4-1 with TRBJ1-5; possible D gene TRBD1, 5 bases. The CDR3 length is 16 residues. V lost 0 bases and J lost 3, with 12 bases in between. Germline V gene lookup returns CDR1 MGHRA and CDR2 YSYEKL. CDR3 residues: CASSQDPGHNNQPQHF. The CDR3 coding sequence is TGCGCCAGCAGCCAAGATCCAGGGCATAACAATCAGCCCCAGCATTTT.

The CDR3 sequence is CASRAGSDTQYF. The CDR3 region has the DNA TGTGCCAGCCGAGCTGGCTCAGATACGCAGTATTTT. The rearrangement links TRBV6-5 to TRBJ2-3, with no clear D. Germline V gene data show CDR1 as MNHEY and CDR2 as SVGAGI. V was shortened by 8 bases and J by 4 bases, with 10 bases between the two germline ends. This CDR3 is built from 12 residues.

In nucleotides, the CDR3 is TGTGCCAGCTCACCGATAGATGGACCCTTAGGCGAAAAACTGTTTTTT. It codes for CASSPIDGPLGEKLFF. The rearrangement links TRBV18 to TRBJ1-4; D is unclear. From germline, CDR1 is KGHSH and CDR2 LQKENI. This CDR3 region has 16 residues. V was clipped by 3 bases and J by 8 bases, with 19 bases between them.

This clonotype showed up just a few times. The chain links TRBV12-3 or TRBV12-4 to TRBJ2-3; possible D gene TRBD1, 6 bases. Trimming stripped 5 bases from V and 8 bases from J, with 11 bases between. The CDR3 totals 12 residues. The CDR3 loop reads CASSPTGSTQYF. In nucleotides, the CDR3 is TGTGCCAGCAGTCCTACAGGGAGTACGCAGTATTTT.

This clonotype showed up just a few times. This rearrangement joins TRBV12-1 to TRBJ2-3. TRBV12-1 represents a pseudogene. This CDR3 is built from 15 residues. Here the CDR3 DNA reads TGTGCCAGCAGCTCTGGCGCCTTGAGCACAGATACGCAGTATTTT. Translating gives CASSSGALSTDTQYF.

The chain combines TRBV6-1 with TRBJ1-2, with 9 bases fitting TRBD1. Unmatched junction bases numbered 11, after V lost 6 bases and J lost 9 bases. CDR3 length equals 14 residues. The V gene's germline CDR1 is MNHNS and CDR2 SASEGT. CDR3 DNA sequence: TGTGCCAGCAGGGAGGCCGGGACAGGGAGCCGCTACACCTTC. Its protein product is CASREAGTGSRYTF.

This clonotype was seen ten or more times. The chain combines TRBV12-3 or TRBV12-4 with TRBJ2-1; possible D gene TRBD2, 6 bases. V was clipped by 8 bases and J by 3 bases, with 17 bases between them. The CDR3 runs 15 residues. The CDR3 protein is CASVLGRRGYNEQFF. CDR3 DNA sequence: TGTGCCAGCGTCCTCGGTCGGCGGGGCTACAATGAGCAGTTCTTC.

This clonotype was observed a few times. The chain has TRBV7-8 and TRBJ2-2; D is undetermined. Trimming took 3 bases from V and 7 from J, leaving 15 bases between them. The CDR3 covers 15 residues. CDR1 and CDR2 (germline): SGHVS, FQNEAQ. The CDR3: CASSFSLLPGGELFF. CDR3 coding DNA: TGTGCCAGCAGCTTCTCCCTGCTCCCGGGCGGGGAGCTGTTTTTT.